One sample yielded the 23 T cell receptor beta chains listed below, sequenced in a study of blood T cell repertoires in COVID-19. Profiling relied on immunoSEQ multiplex PCR, and the TCRdb table lists in-frame clones only, not all of them. Among 150,000 to 200,000 clones listed, approximately 95% were seen once. The sequencing sample was made of peripheral blood. Receptors were obtained from a woman aged 55-69 years with COVID-19, enrolled during active disease.

The chain couples TRBV27 to TRBJ2-3, with D perhaps TRBD1 (6 bases). V shed 6 bases and J shed 2 bases, with 12 bases lying between them. In germline, CDR1 is MNHEY, CDR2 SMNVEV (reference sequence). The CDR3 runs to 14 residues. The CDR3, as DNA: TGTGCCAGCAGCCGTAGGGGGTACACAGATACGCAGTATTTT. It yields the protein CASSRRGYTDTQYF.

The chain is built from TRBV7-2 and TRBJ2-1; 12 bases fit TRBD1. The CDR3 contains 15 residues. The junction had 9 bases not matched to a gene; V was cut back by 7 bases and J by 8 bases. The V gene's germline CDR1 is SGHTA and CDR2 FQGNSA. The CDR3 sequence: CASTPAGQGAYEQFF. In nucleotides, the CDR3 is TGTGCCAGCACCCCTGCGGGACAGGGGGCCTATGAGCAGTTCTTC.

The J gene is TRBJ1-2, the V gene TRBV15; tentatively, D is TRBD1 (6 bases). CDR3 length: 15 residues. The V end lost 6 bases, the J end lost 4 bases, and 18 bases lay between the germline ends. The germline gives CDR1 LNHNV, CDR2 YYDKDF (reference sequence). The CDR3 coding sequence is TGTGCCACCAGTGAGTCACAGGGAGTTTTCTATGGCTACACCTTC. Its protein product is CATSESQGVFYGYTF.

The V and J genes are TRBV7-2 and TRBJ2-5; 8 positions agree with TRBD2. The trim removed 3 bases at V and 5 bases at J, leaving 8 bases unmatched. The germline gives CDR1 SGHTA, CDR2 FQGNSA. The CDR3 contains 15 residues. The CDR3 sequence: CASSLVGGAEETQYF. CDR3 nucleotide sequence: TGTGCCAGCAGCTTGGTCGGGGGGGCCGAGGAGACCCAGTACTTC.

This clone was seen only once. V and J are TRBV14 and TRBJ1-2, with TRBD1 matching 8 bases. Germline assignment: CDR1 SGHDN and CDR2 FVKESK. With 5 bases clipped from V and 4 bases from J, the junction kept 9 bases outside the gene matches. The CDR3 has 15 amino acids. The CDR3 loop is CASSSLTGGGYGYTF. The CDR3 DNA sequence: TGTGCCAGCAGCTCCCTTACAGGGGGGGGCTATGGCTACACCTTC.

The V gene is TRBV15, the J gene TRBJ2-1, with D possibly matching TRBD2 (6 bases). The ends were cut back, 1 base at V and 0 bases at J, with 10 bases in the middle. Germline V gene data show CDR1 as LNHNV and CDR2 as YYDKDF (reference sequence). The CDR3 runs to 16 residues. The CDR3 spells CATSRALGGSYNEQFF. In DNA, the CDR3 is TGTGCCACCAGCAGAGCATTGGGAGGCTCCTACAATGAGCAGTTCTTC.

This rearrangement joins TRBV7-8 to TRBJ2-2; TRBD1 agrees at 8 bases. Germline CDR1 and CDR2: SGHVS and FQNEAQ. V lost 5 bases to trimming and J lost 4 bases; unmatched junction nucleotides: 6. This CDR3 contains 15 residues. CDR3 protein: CASSPWTGSTGELFF. The CDR3 bases are TGTGCCAGCAGCCCATGGACAGGGAGCACCGGGGAGCTGTTTTTT.

This clone was seen only a few times. V usage is TRBV7-2 and J usage is TRBJ1-1; D is uncertain. The CDR3 is 14 residues long. The ends were cut back, 3 bases at V and 1 base at J, with 9 bases in the middle. Per germline, CDR1 SGHTA and CDR2 FQGNSA. The CDR3 DNA reads TGTGCCAGCAGCTTCAACGGTCCGAACACTGAAGCTTTCTTT. Its protein product is CASSFNGPNTEAFF.

V is TRBV11-2 and J is TRBJ1-4; the D gene is possibly TRBD1 (6 bases). With 1 base removed from V and 10 bases from J, the gap between germline ends came to 13 bases. The length of the CDR3 is 14 residues. Per germline, CDR1 SGHAT and CDR2 FQNNGV. The CDR3 region has the DNA TGTGCCAGCAGCTTAGCGGCAGGGGAGCGAAAACTGTTTTTT. Translated: CASSLAAGERKLFF.

The genes are TRBV3-1 (or the pseudogene TRBV3-2) and TRBJ1-2; 10 bases fit TRBD1. The ends lost 5 bases at V and 4 bases at J; junction bases unmatched: 4. CDR1 and CDR2 from the germline V gene are LGHDT and YNNKEL (reference sequence). The CDR3 is 14 residues long. As DNA, the CDR3 is TGTGCCAGCAGCGGGACAGGGGATTTCTATGGCTACACCTTC. Translation gives CASSGTGDFYGYTF.

The chain has TRBV19 and TRBJ1-2; TRBD1 matches 9 bases. Germline CDR1 is LNHDA and CDR2 is SQIVND (reference sequence). CDR3 length: 17 amino acids. Trimming took 3 bases from V and 5 from J; bases not matched to a gene: 13. CDR3 region: CASSITGTGTFWYGYTF. The DNA for the CDR3 is TGTGCCAGTAGTATCACCGGGACAGGGACATTTTGGTATGGCTACACCTTC. Drawing the rest from reference TRBV19 and TRBJ1-2, the complete variable domain is DGGITQSPKYLFRKEGQNVTLSCEQNLNHDAMYWYRQDPGQGLRLIYYSQIVNDFQKGDIAEGYSVSREKKESFPLTVTSAQKNPTAFYLCASSITGTGTFWYGYTFGSGTRLTVV.

The V call is TRBV7-9, the J call TRBJ1-3; D gene uncertain. Germline-derived CDR1 and CDR2 are SEHNR and FQNEAQ (reference sequence). This CDR3 has 16 amino acids. Trimming removed 2 bases from V and 1 base from J, with 12 bases in between. The CDR3 loop is CASSLTTGKSGNTIYF. CDR3 in DNA: TGTGCCAGCAGCTTAACGACGGGGAAATCTGGAAACACCATATATTTT.

DNA for the CDR3: TGCGCCAGCAGCGAATGGACAGGGGGCTCCTACGAGCAGTACTTC. It encodes CASSEWTGGSYEQYF. The V call is TRBV4-1, the J call TRBJ2-7; 10 bases line up with TRBD1. The CDR3 spans 15 residues. Germline V gives CDR1 MGHRA, CDR2 YSYEKL. Germline trimming cut 5 bases from V and 0 bases from J; bases unmatched to any gene: 4.

This chain connects TRBV11-1 to TRBJ2-3, with TRBD1 matching over 7 bases. V lost 1 base to trimming and J lost 4 bases; unmatched junction nucleotides: 5. From germline, CDR1 is SGHAT and CDR2 FQDESV (reference sequence). The CDR3 covers 15 residues. The CDR3 loop reads CASSLVGGQPDTQYF. The CDR3 bases are TGTGCCAGCAGCTTAGTAGGGGGCCAGCCAGATACGCAGTATTTT.

The chain combines TRBV4-1 with TRBJ1-5; possibly TRBD1 for D (6 bases). Germline assignment: CDR1 MGHRA and CDR2 YSYEKL. Trimming removed 1 base from V and 6 bases from J, with 13 bases in between. The CDR3 covers 15 residues. The CDR3 loop is CASSQGKTGSQPQHF. The CDR3 nucleotides are TGCGCCAGCAGCCAAGGGAAGACAGGATCTCAGCCCCAGCATTTT.

J is TRBJ1-2 and V is TRBV18, with D tentatively TRBD1 (6 bases). The germline CDR1 and CDR2 sequences are KGHSH and LQKENI. The ends were cut back, 1 base at V and 3 bases at J, with 18 bases in the middle. CDR3 length: 17 residues. The CDR3 nucleotides read TGTGCCAGCTCACCACAATCGACAGGACGCTCTGACTATGGCTACACCTTC. Its protein is CASSPQSTGRSDYGYTF.

The CDR3 loop is CASRITTGLAFF. The CDR3 region has the DNA TGTGCCAGCAGGATAACCACAGGCTTGGCTTTCTTT. The gene calls are TRBV5-8 and TRBJ1-1; weak D call: TRBD1 (5 bases). This CDR3 contains 12 residues. V was pared by 5 bases and J by 11 bases, with 16 bases between. Germline V gives CDR1 SGHTS, CDR2 YDEGEE.

The CDR3 sequence: CATTLGANTGELFF. DNA for the CDR3: TGTGCCACCACGCTAGGGGCGAACACCGGGGAGCTGTTTTTT. This chain joins TRBV19 and TRBJ2-2, with a tentative D call TRBD1 (5 bases). The CDR3 is made up of 14 amino acids. V was shortened by 10 bases and J by 0 bases, with 12 bases between the two germline ends. The germline V gene has CDR1 LNHDA and CDR2 SQIVND (reference sequence).

The chain couples TRBV7-2 to TRBJ1-3; tentative D call: TRBD1 (6 bases). CDR1 is SGHTA and CDR2 is FQGNSA in the germline V gene. The CDR3 is 15 amino acids. Trimming left V 5 bases short and J 4 bases short, with 15 bases between. The CDR3 DNA sequence: TGTGCCAGCAGCCCCGACAGGTTCGCGGGAAACACCATATATTTT. Amino acid sequence: CASSPDRFAGNTIYF.

The rearrangement uses TRBV11-3 and TRBJ1-3; D gene uncertain. The CDR3 has 15 residues. From germline, CDR1 is SGHNT and CDR2 YENEEA. Trimming left V 5 bases short and J 0 bases short, with 11 bases between. DNA for the CDR3: TGTGCCAGCAGCGCCGACGGGTACTCTGGAAACACCATATATTTT. It yields the protein CASSADGYSGNTIYF. Complete variable domain (other parts from reference TRBV11-3 and TRBJ1-3): EAGVVQSPRYKIIEKKQPVAFWCNPISGHNTLYWYLQNLGQGPELLIRYENEEAVDDSQLPKDRFSAERLKGVDSTLKIQPAELGDSAVYLCASSADGYSGNTIYFGEGSWLTVV.

V and J are TRBV14 and TRBJ1-6; tentative D call: TRBD1 (6 bases). CDR1 and CDR2 from the germline V gene are SGHDN and FVKESK. The CDR3 length is 16 residues. V was pared by 1 base and J by 10 bases, with 17 bases between. CDR3 in DNA: TGTGCCAGCAGCCAAGTGGGCAGGGGTGAACGATCACCCCTCCACTTT. This codes for CASSQVGRGERSPLHF.

The CDR3 here is CASSLRTGGDYGYTF. The DNA of the CDR3 is TGCGCCAGCAGCTTACGGACAGGGGGGGACTATGGCTACACCTTC. The chain has TRBV5-1 and TRBJ1-2; 10 bases align to TRBD1. CDR1 is SGHRS and CDR2 is YFSETQ in the germline V gene. The CDR3 covers 15 residues. The V segment lost 2 bases and the J segment 3 bases; nucleotides outside the gene matches: 4.

This clone was counted between two and nine times. The V call is TRBV5-5, the J call TRBJ2-5; weak D call: TRBD1 (6 bases). V shed 2 bases and J shed 4 bases, with 15 bases lying between them. Germline values: CDR1 SGHKS, CDR2 YYEKEE (reference sequence). CDR3 size: 15 residues. The CDR3 nucleotides are TGTGCCAGCAGCTTCATTACAGGGAACCGAGAGACCCAGTACTTC. Its protein is CASSFITGNRETQYF.